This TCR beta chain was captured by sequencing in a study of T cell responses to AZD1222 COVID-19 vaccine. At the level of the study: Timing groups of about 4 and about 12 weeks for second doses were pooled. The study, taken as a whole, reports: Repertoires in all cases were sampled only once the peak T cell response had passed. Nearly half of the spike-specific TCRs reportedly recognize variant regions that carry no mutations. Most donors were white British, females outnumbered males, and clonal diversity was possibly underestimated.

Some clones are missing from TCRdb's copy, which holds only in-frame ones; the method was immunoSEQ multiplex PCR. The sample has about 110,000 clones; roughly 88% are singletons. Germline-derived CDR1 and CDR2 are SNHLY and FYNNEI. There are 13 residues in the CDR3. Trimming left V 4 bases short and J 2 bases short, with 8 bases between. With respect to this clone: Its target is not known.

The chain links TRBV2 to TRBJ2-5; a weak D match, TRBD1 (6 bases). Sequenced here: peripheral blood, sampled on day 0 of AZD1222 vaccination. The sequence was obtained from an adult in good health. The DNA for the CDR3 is TGTGCCAGCAGTGCGGACAGTCAAGAGACCCAGTACTTC. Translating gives CASSADSQETQYF.